Listed below are T cell receptor beta chains from one sample, sequenced in a study of blood T cell repertoires in COVID-19. The assay was immunoSEQ multiplex PCR, and TCRdb's table has in-frame clones only and misses some. The sample consists of 95,000 to 150,000 clones, approximately 90% of them appearing once. Specimen: peripheral blood. These receptors originate from a man aged 40-55 years with acute or convalescent COVID-19. The CDR3 runs from the conserved cysteine through the conserved F or W. A D gene is named only where the DNA matches it firmly. Clone size is shown for a subset of rows, as once, few, many or a class of expanded clone.

d_call: .
clone_size: once
j_call: TRBJ2-7
v_call: TRBV2
cdr3_aa: CASGTVSLREEQYF
cdr3_nt: TGTGCCAGCGGGACAGTCAGCTTACGGGAGGAGCAGTACTTC

d_call: TRBD2
clone_size: .
j_call: TRBJ2-7
v_call: TRBV13
cdr3_aa: CASSFGTKPYEQYF
cdr3_nt: TGTGCCAGCAGCTTCGGGACTAAACCTTACGAGCAGTACTTC

d_call: .
clone_size: .
j_call: TRBJ2-7
v_call: TRBV12-5
cdr3_aa: CASGLAGTIYEQYF
cdr3_nt: TGTGCTAGTGGTTTGGCAGGGACAATCTACGAGCAGTACTTC

d_call: .
clone_size: .
j_call: TRBJ1-2
v_call: TRBV7-8
cdr3_aa: CASSRDSPPLYGYTF
cdr3_nt: TGTGCCAGCAGCCGCGACAGTCCCCCCCTATATGGCTACACCTTC

d_call: TRBD1
clone_size: .
j_call: TRBJ1-4
v_call: TRBV2
cdr3_aa: CASSGTGDTLNEKLFF
cdr3_nt: TGTGCCAGCAGTGGGACAGGGGACACCCTTAATGAAAAACTGTTTTTT

d_call: TRBD1
clone_size: .
j_call: TRBJ1-2
v_call: TRBV5-1
cdr3_aa: CASSFTGVGYTF
cdr3_nt: TGCGCCAGCAGCTTTACAGGGGTAGGCTACACCTTC

d_call: .
clone_size: .
j_call: TRBJ1-5
v_call: TRBV28
cdr3_aa: CASSPSNQPQHF
cdr3_nt: TGTGCCAGCAGTCCTTCGAATCAGCCCCAGCATTTT

d_call: TRBD2
clone_size: .
j_call: TRBJ2-2
v_call: TRBV5-1
cdr3_aa: CASSLTPLAGGPNTGELFF
cdr3_nt: TGCGCCAGCAGCTTGACCCCTCTAGCGGGGGGACCAAACACCGGGGAGCTGTTTTTT

d_call: .
clone_size: .
j_call: TRBJ1-4
v_call: TRBV2
cdr3_aa: CASKVSRSGEKLFF
cdr3_nt: TGTGCCAGCAAAGTGTCCAGAAGCGGGGAAAAACTGTTTTTT

d_call: TRBD2
clone_size: .
j_call: TRBJ2-5
v_call: TRBV5-5
cdr3_aa: CASSLVPSGANRGETQYF
cdr3_nt: TGTGCCAGCAGCTTGGTCCCTAGCGGGGCGAATCGGGGGGAGACCCAGTACTTC

d_call: .
clone_size: .
j_call: TRBJ2-1
v_call: TRBV29-1
cdr3_aa: CSVGQGLGFGGEQFF
cdr3_nt: TGCAGCGTTGGACAGGGACTGGGGTTCGGTGGAGAGCAGTTCTTC

d_call: TRBD1
clone_size: .
j_call: TRBJ2-1
v_call: TRBV11-2
cdr3_aa: CASSLERGLMNEQFF
cdr3_nt: TGTGCCAGCAGCTTAGAGAGGGGGCTTATGAATGAGCAGTTCTTC

d_call: .
clone_size: .
j_call: TRBJ2-2
v_call: TRBV19
cdr3_aa: CATAPANRATGELFF
cdr3_nt: TGTGCCACTGCACCAGCTAACAGGGCCACCGGGGAGCTGTTTTTT

d_call: TRBD1
clone_size: .
j_call: TRBJ1-1
v_call: TRBV19
cdr3_aa: CASSRGDRNTEAFF
cdr3_nt: TGTGCCAGTAGCAGGGGGGACAGGAACACTGAAGCTTTCTTT

d_call: TRBD1
clone_size: .
j_call: TRBJ2-2
v_call: TRBV6-5
cdr3_aa: CASRSGGLNTGELFF
cdr3_nt: TGTGCCAGCAGATCAGGGGGCTTGAACACCGGGGAGCTGTTTTTT

d_call: TRBD1
clone_size: .
j_call: TRBJ1-6
v_call: TRBV19
cdr3_aa: CASSIMSQGHTPLHF
cdr3_nt: TGTGCCAGTAGTATTATGTCACAGGGGCACACACCCCTCCACTTT

d_call: TRBD1
clone_size: .
j_call: TRBJ1-6
v_call: TRBV10-2
cdr3_aa: CASSESPTGSTYNSPLHF
cdr3_nt: TGCGCCAGCAGTGAGAGCCCGACAGGGTCAACTTATAATTCACCCCTCCACTTT

d_call: .
clone_size: .
j_call: TRBJ2-1
v_call: TRBV7-9
cdr3_aa: CASSLSGEQFF
cdr3_nt: TGTGCCAGCAGCTTGTCGGGAGAGCAGTTCTTC

d_call: .
clone_size: .
j_call: TRBJ1-1
v_call: TRBV5-1
cdr3_aa: CASRKTGNTEAFF
cdr3_nt: TGCGCCAGCAGGAAGACTGGGAACACTGAAGCTTTCTTT

d_call: TRBD2
clone_size: medium-sized
j_call: TRBJ2-7
v_call: TRBV27
cdr3_aa: CASTPLAGTYEQYF
cdr3_nt: TGTGCCAGCACCCCCCTAGCGGGAACCTACGAGCAGTACTTC

d_call: .
clone_size: .
j_call: TRBJ1-6
v_call: TRBV6-5
cdr3_aa: CASSYSRGSPLHF
cdr3_nt: TGTGCCAGCAGTTACAGCAGGGGTTCACCCCTCCACTTT

d_call: .
clone_size: .
j_call: TRBJ1-1
v_call: TRBV19
cdr3_aa: CASKRQPLNTEAFF
cdr3_nt: TGTGCCAGTAAAAGACAGCCTCTGAACACTGAAGCTTTCTTT

d_call: .
clone_size: once
j_call: TRBJ1-6
v_call: TRBV6-1
cdr3_aa: CASSENPAGESSPLHF
cdr3_nt: TGTGCCAGCAGTGAAAACCCCGCGGGGGAGAGTTCACCCCTCCACTTT

d_call: TRBD2
clone_size: .
j_call: TRBJ2-1
v_call: TRBV9
cdr3_aa: CASSVGGRAYNEQFF
cdr3_nt: TGTGCCAGCAGCGTAGGCGGGAGGGCGTACAATGAGCAGTTCTTC

d_call: TRBD1
clone_size: .
j_call: TRBJ1-6
v_call: TRBV11-2
cdr3_aa: CASSLDRGYNSPLHF
cdr3_nt: TGTGCCAGCAGCTTGGACAGGGGATATAATTCACCCCTCCACTTT

d_call: TRBD1
clone_size: .
j_call: TRBJ1-1
v_call: TRBV6-4
cdr3_aa: CASRGDPTGGKAFF
cdr3_nt: TGTGCCAGCAGAGGAGATCCGACAGGGGGGAAAGCTTTCTTT

d_call: TRBD1
clone_size: few
j_call: TRBJ1-2
v_call: TRBV9
cdr3_aa: CASSLGQGAKGYTF
cdr3_nt: TGTGCCAGCAGCCTGGGACAGGGGGCTAAAGGCTACACCTTC

d_call: TRBD1
clone_size: .
j_call: TRBJ2-1
v_call: TRBV11-2
cdr3_aa: CASSFPDREQFF
cdr3_nt: TGTGCCAGCAGCTTCCCGGACAGGGAGCAGTTCTTC

d_call: TRBD1
clone_size: .
j_call: TRBJ1-1
v_call: TRBV30
cdr3_aa: CAWGNRGRGRVTEAFF
cdr3_nt: TGTGCCTGGGGTAACAGGGGCCGGGGAAGAGTCACTGAAGCTTTCTTT

d_call: .
clone_size: few
j_call: TRBJ2-7
v_call: TRBV27
cdr3_aa: CASRERYSYEQYF
cdr3_nt: TGTGCCAGCAGGGAGCGTTACTCCTACGAGCAGTACTTC

d_call: .
clone_size: once
j_call: TRBJ1-2
v_call: TRBV2
cdr3_aa: CASSVEYGYTF
cdr3_nt: TGTGCCAGCAGTGTGGAGTACGGCTACACCTTC

d_call: .
clone_size: .
j_call: TRBJ1-4
v_call: TRBV18
cdr3_aa: CASSREGDEKLFF
cdr3_nt: TGTGCCAGCTCACGCGAGGGGGATGAAAAACTGTTTTTT

d_call: .
clone_size: .
j_call: TRBJ2-3
v_call: TRBV6-5
cdr3_aa: CAVQGGFGTDTQYF
cdr3_nt: TGTGCCGTACAAGGGGGTTTCGGCACAGATACGCAGTATTTT

d_call: .
clone_size: .
j_call: TRBJ2-1
v_call: TRBV3-1/TRBV3-2
cdr3_aa: CASSHLAPAGLNEQFF
cdr3_nt: TGTGCCAGCAGCCACTTGGCCCCAGCGGGTCTCAATGAGCAGTTCTTC

d_call: TRBD1
clone_size: .
j_call: TRBJ1-2
v_call: TRBV2
cdr3_aa: CASTRTGGFTNYGYTF
cdr3_nt: TGTGCCAGCACCCGGACAGGGGGCTTTACTAACTATGGCTACACCTTC

d_call: TRBD2
clone_size: .
j_call: TRBJ2-6
v_call: TRBV10-3
cdr3_aa: CAISQGVAGGDGANVLTF
cdr3_nt: TGTGCCATCAGCCAAGGAGTAGCGGGGGGTGATGGGGCCAACGTCCTGACTTTC

d_call: .
clone_size: .
j_call: TRBJ1-1
v_call: TRBV13
cdr3_aa: CASSYDKNTEAFF
cdr3_nt: TGTGCCAGCAGCTACGACAAGAACACTGAAGCTTTCTTT

d_call: .
clone_size: .
j_call: TRBJ1-2
v_call: TRBV5-1
cdr3_aa: CASSREGNYGYTF
cdr3_nt: TGCGCCAGCTCCAGGGAGGGGAACTATGGCTACACCTTC

d_call: TRBD2
clone_size: .
j_call: TRBJ2-1
v_call: TRBV5-5
cdr3_aa: CGHQVSFLRLAGLEQFF
cdr3_nt: TGTGGACACCAGGTAAGTTTTTTGAGACTAGCGGGTTTAGAGCAGTTCTTC

d_call: TRBD1
clone_size: .
j_call: TRBJ2-3
v_call: TRBV7-9
cdr3_aa: CASSLALGTASTDTQYF
cdr3_nt: TGTGCCAGCAGCTTAGCGCTCGGGACAGCGAGCACAGATACGCAGTATTTT

d_call: TRBD1
clone_size: .
j_call: TRBJ2-4
v_call: TRBV5-6
cdr3_aa: CASSGGTGHIQYF
cdr3_nt: TGTGCCAGCAGCGGGGGGACAGGGCACATTCAGTACTTC

d_call: TRBD1
clone_size: once
j_call: TRBJ2-2
v_call: TRBV2
cdr3_aa: CASRVQGGGELFF
cdr3_nt: TGTGCCAGCAGGGTACAGGGGGGCGGGGAGCTGTTTTTT

d_call: TRBD2
clone_size: .
j_call: TRBJ2-3
v_call: TRBV6-2/TRBV6-3
cdr3_aa: CASSPPEGLAGVSSDTQYF
cdr3_nt: TGTGCCAGCAGCCCGCCCGAAGGACTAGCGGGAGTCAGTTCAGATACGCAGTATTTT

d_call: .
clone_size: .
j_call: TRBJ2-7
v_call: TRBV7-2
cdr3_aa: CASSSRTYSYEQYF
cdr3_nt: TGTGCCAGCAGCTCGAGGACTTACTCCTACGAGCAGTACTTC

d_call: .
clone_size: .
j_call: TRBJ1-6
v_call: TRBV6-5
cdr3_aa: CASTRGSPLHF
cdr3_nt: TGTGCCAGCACGAGAGGTTCACCCCTCCACTTT

d_call: .
clone_size: .
j_call: TRBJ1-4
v_call: TRBV5-8
cdr3_aa: CASSAGQTNEKLFF
cdr3_nt: TGTGCCAGCAGCGCCGGACAGACGAATGAAAAACTGTTTTTT

d_call: TRBD1
clone_size: .
j_call: TRBJ2-1
v_call: TRBV5-4
cdr3_aa: CASSSIKQGGEQFF
cdr3_nt: TGTGCCAGCAGCTCTATAAAACAGGGGGGCGAGCAGTTCTTC

d_call: TRBD2
clone_size: .
j_call: TRBJ2-1
v_call: TRBV10-3
cdr3_aa: CAISEHGLVINEQFF
cdr3_nt: TGTGCCATCAGTGAACACGGACTAGTTATTAATGAGCAGTTCTTC

d_call: .
clone_size: .
j_call: TRBJ1-5
v_call: TRBV27
cdr3_aa: CASSRAFNQPQHF
cdr3_nt: TGTGCCAGCAGTCGAGCGTTCAATCAGCCCCAGCATTTT

d_call: .
clone_size: .
j_call: TRBJ2-2
v_call: TRBV5-1
cdr3_aa: CASSLTANTGELFF
cdr3_nt: TGCGCCAGCAGCTTGACAGCGAACACCGGGGAGCTGTTTTTT

d_call: TRBD1
clone_size: .
j_call: TRBJ1-5
v_call: TRBV6-5
cdr3_aa: CASRRDRRHQPQHF
cdr3_nt: TGTGCCAGCAGGCGGGACAGGAGACATCAGCCCCAGCATTTT

d_call: .
clone_size: .
j_call: TRBJ1-4
v_call: TRBV18
cdr3_aa: CASSPEGQGTFSTNEKLFF
cdr3_nt: TGTGCCAGCTCACCCGAAGGGCAGGGGACCTTTTCAACTAATGAAAAACTGTTTTTT

d_call: .
clone_size: .
j_call: TRBJ1-3
v_call: TRBV19
cdr3_aa: CASSIDSISGNTIYF
cdr3_nt: TGTGCCAGTAGTATAGATTCCATCTCTGGAAACACCATATATTTT

d_call: .
clone_size: .
j_call: TRBJ1-5
v_call: TRBV7-2
cdr3_aa: CASSPDGGNQPQHF
cdr3_nt: TGTGCCAGCAGCCCAGACGGGGGGAATCAGCCCCAGCATTTT

d_call: .
clone_size: .
j_call: TRBJ1-4
v_call: TRBV19
cdr3_aa: CASSTGGYDEKLFF
cdr3_nt: TGTGCCAGTAGTACTGGAGGCTATGATGAAAAACTGTTTTTT

d_call: TRBD2
clone_size: few
j_call: TRBJ2-3
v_call: TRBV30
cdr3_aa: CACPRGAVTDTQYF
cdr3_nt: TGTGCCTGTCCGCGGGGGGCAGTCACAGATACGCAGTATTTT

d_call: .
clone_size: .
j_call: TRBJ2-5
v_call: TRBV6-4
cdr3_aa: CASARREKETQYF
cdr3_nt: TGTGCCAGCGCGAGAAGGGAGAAAGAGACCCAGTACTTC